The text below deals with one T cell receptor (beta chain). The sample is drawn from a study of blood T cell repertoires in COVID-19. Background on the study: Samples representing acute and convalescent COVID-19 were sourced from the United States, Italy and Spain. The analysed material was cDNA or gDNA that came from T cells, B-cell-depleted T cells, or PBMCs.

Original processing methods: Estimated nucleated cell counts came from reference gene primer amplification. Using immunoSEQ multiplex PCR, the repertoire was profiled, and TCRdb retains in-frame clones only, with some absent. That table gives V, J and clone size, and the DNA gave D and trimming. Among approximately 100,000 clones listed, about 86% were seen once. The source of this sequence is a human donor in a cohort sampled during active COVID-19. Sequenced: peripheral blood.

The CDR3: CAWSVRGRASPLHF. CDR3 DNA: TGTGCCTGGAGTGTACGAGGGCGTGCTTCACCCCTCCACTTT. This rearrangement joins TRBV30 to TRBJ1-6, with unresolved D. Per the germline V gene, CDR1 is GTSNPN and CDR2 is SVGIG (reference sequence). CDR3 length: 14 residues. V dropped 0 bases and J dropped 9 bases, with 12 bases sitting between them.